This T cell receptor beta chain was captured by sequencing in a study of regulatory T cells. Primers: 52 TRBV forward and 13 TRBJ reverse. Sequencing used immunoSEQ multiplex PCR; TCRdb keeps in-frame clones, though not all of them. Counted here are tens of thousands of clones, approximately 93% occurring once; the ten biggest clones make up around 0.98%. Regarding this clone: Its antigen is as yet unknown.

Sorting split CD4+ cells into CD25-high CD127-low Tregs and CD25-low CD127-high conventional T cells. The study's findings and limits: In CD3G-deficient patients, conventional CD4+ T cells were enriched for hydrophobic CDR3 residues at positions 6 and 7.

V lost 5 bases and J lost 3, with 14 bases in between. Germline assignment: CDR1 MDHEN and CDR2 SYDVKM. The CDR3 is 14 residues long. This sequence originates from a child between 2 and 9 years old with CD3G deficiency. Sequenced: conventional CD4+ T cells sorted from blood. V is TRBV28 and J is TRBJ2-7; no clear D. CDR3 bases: TGTGCCAGCAGTGCCCCGGGCAGCCACTACGAGCAGTACTTC. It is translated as CASSAPGSHYEQYF.